One and the same sample provided the 8 T cell receptor beta chains below, sequenced in a study of shared clonotypes between healthy human individuals. Clones were read by immunoSEQ multiplex PCR, and TCRdb kept only the in-frame ones, dropping some. The repertoire holds 1,100,000 or so clones, with around three quarters as singletons. The specimen was memory CD4+ T cells from PBMCs. Described subset: CD45RA-negative fraction. These receptors were obtained from a man between 18 and 35 years old in good health. Some clones in this sample may be carry-over from other donors' samples.

The rearrangement uses TRBV10-3 and TRBJ2-4; 8 bases align to TRBD2. There are 16 residues in the CDR3. From germline, CDR1 is ENHRY and CDR2 SYGVKD. V shed 5 bases, J shed 3 bases, and the junction held 9 bases outside the gene matches. The CDR3 sequence: CAISPFLAGNKNIQYF. The CDR3 DNA is TGTGCCATCAGTCCTTTTTTAGCGGGAAACAAAAACATTCAGTACTTC.

The rearrangement joins TRBV6-1 to TRBJ2-3; a weak D match, TRBD2 (5 bases). The germline CDR1 and CDR2 sequences are MNHNS and SASEGT. CDR3 length equals 13 residues. V lost 6 bases and J lost 6, with 13 bases in between. CDR3 protein: CASRAGGGDTQYF. CDR3 nucleotide sequence: TGTGCCAGCAGGGCGGGCGGCGGGGATACGCAGTATTTT.

This clone was recorded once. The V call is TRBV4-1, the J call TRBJ2-7; no reliable D call. Between the trimmed V and J ends, which lost 1 base and 6 bases, there was a span of 13 bases. The CDR3 runs to 14 residues. CDR1 is MGHRA, CDR2 YSYEKL, per germline. The CDR3 here is CASSQAARWTEQYF. For the CDR3, the DNA is TGCGCCAGCAGCCAAGCGGCGCGATGGACCGAGCAGTACTTC.

The chain employs TRBV4-2 and TRBJ1-6; TRBD1 might be the D (5 bases). Trimming took 4 bases from V and 5 from J, leaving 12 bases between them. Germline CDR1 LGHNA, CDR2 YNFKEQ. This CDR3 comprises 15 residues. The CDR3 nucleotides are TGTGCCAGCAGCCCAAGGAGAGGGGATAATTCACCCCTCCACTTT. It codes for CASSPRRGDNSPLHF.

The chain employs TRBV19 and TRBJ1-1; 7 bases match TRBD1. V shed 6 bases, J shed 8 bases, and the junction held 12 bases outside the gene matches. CDR3 length: 14 residues. CDR1 is LNHDA, CDR2 SQIVND, per germline (reference sequence). The CDR3 DNA follows: TGTGCCAGTAGGGCCAAACAGGGGATCGGGGAAGCTTTCTTT. Translating gives CASRAKQGIGEAFF. The variable domain in full, with the rest retrieved from reference TRBV19 and TRBJ1-1, is DGGITQSPKYLFRKEGQNVTLSCEQNLNHDAMYWYRQDPGQGLRLIYYSQIVNDFQKGDIAEGYSVSREKKESFPLTVTSAQKNPTAFYLCASRAKQGIGEAFFGQGTRLTVV.

This chain connects TRBV6-5 to TRBJ2-7; D is possibly TRBD1 (7 bases). CDR1 MNHEY and CDR2 SVGAGI come from the germline V gene. The V and J ends lost 2 bases and 7 bases respectively, with 12 bases between them. The CDR3 runs 13 residues. CDR3 sequence (DNA): TGTGCCAGCAGTTACGGAGGGGGCGGGGAGCAGTACTTC. Amino acid sequence: CASSYGGGGEQYF.

This clone was counted a single time. The chain has TRBV7-3 and TRBJ2-1, with 13 bases fitting TRBD2. Germline CDR1 and CDR2: SGHTA and FQGTGA. The CDR3 covers 16 residues. V lost 5 bases to trimming and J lost 3 bases; unmatched junction nucleotides: 4. CDR3 region: CASSLWTSGGYNEQFF. The CDR3 DNA is TGTGCCAGCAGCCTCTGGACTAGCGGGGGCTACAATGAGCAGTTCTTC.

Points on this clone: This sample also contains other DNA sequences that code for the same CDR3. The V gene is TRBV18, the J gene TRBJ2-6; D not resolved. This CDR3 spans 14 amino acids. Trimming shortened V by 0 bases and J by 4 bases, and 4 bases separated the two germline ends. The germline gives CDR1 KGHSH, CDR2 LQKENI. For the CDR3, the DNA is TGTGCCAGCTCACCACCAGCGGGGGCCAACGTCCTGACTTTC. It is translated as CASSPPAGANVLTF.